This TCR beta chain was recorded in a study of blood T cells in healthy people across ages. Notes on the study in general: Age showed a roughly linear inverse relationship with TCR beta diversity per million T cells.

Together with a sample-barcoded 5' primer, a J-beta primer mix was included in a second PCR lasting about 6 to 12 cycles. Tags on each cDNA molecule came from a template-switch adaptor with 12 random nucleotides. TCRdb processed the 5' RACE reads anew with MiXCR; each CDR3 protein has one entry. The sample has more than 650,000 distinct CDR3 sequences, around a fifth seen once; the top ten hold roughly a fifth. A note on this clonotype: Its antigen is unknown.

This clonotype was obtained from an older man in good health. Sequencing was performed on blood.

This CDR3 is CSARPGPGYEQFF. The CDR3 DNA reads as TGCAGTGCTAGACCGGGCCCGGGCTATGAGCAGTTCTTC. This chain links TRBV20-1 with TRBJ2-1, with D uncertain. Trimming left V 2 bases short and J 8 bases short, with 13 bases between. Per germline, CDR1 DFQATT and CDR2 SNEGSKA (reference sequence). The CDR3 runs 13 residues.